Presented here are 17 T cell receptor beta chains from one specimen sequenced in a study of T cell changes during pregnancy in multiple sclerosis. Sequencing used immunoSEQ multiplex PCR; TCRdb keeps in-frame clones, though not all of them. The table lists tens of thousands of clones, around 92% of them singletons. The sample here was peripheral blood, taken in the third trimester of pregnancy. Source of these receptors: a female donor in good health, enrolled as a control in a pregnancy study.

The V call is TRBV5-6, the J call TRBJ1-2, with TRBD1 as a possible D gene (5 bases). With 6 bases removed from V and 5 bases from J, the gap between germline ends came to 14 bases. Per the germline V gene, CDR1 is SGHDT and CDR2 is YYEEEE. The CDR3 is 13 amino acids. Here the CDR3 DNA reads TGTGCCAGCATTTTCTACGGGGGGTATGGCTACACCTTC. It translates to CASIFYGGYGYTF.

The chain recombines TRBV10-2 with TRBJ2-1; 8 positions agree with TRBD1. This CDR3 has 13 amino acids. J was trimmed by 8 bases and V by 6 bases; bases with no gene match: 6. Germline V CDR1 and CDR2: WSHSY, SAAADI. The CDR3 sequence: CASRLQGADEQFF. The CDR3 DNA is TGCGCCAGCAGACTGCAGGGGGCGGATGAGCAGTTCTTC.

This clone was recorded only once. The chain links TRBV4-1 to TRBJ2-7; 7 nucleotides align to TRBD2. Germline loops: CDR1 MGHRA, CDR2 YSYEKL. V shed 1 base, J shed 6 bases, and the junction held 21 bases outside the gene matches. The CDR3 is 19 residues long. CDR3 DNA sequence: TGCGCCAGCAGCCAAGTCCTCGAGGCTAGCGGTTCATTAGGAGGCGAGCAGTACTTC. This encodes CASSQVLEASGSLGGEQYF.

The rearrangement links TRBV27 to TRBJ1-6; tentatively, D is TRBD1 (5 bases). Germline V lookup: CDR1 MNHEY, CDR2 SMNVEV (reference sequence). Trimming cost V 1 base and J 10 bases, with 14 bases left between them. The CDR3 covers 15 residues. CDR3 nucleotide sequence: TGTGCCAGCAGTTTATTGTCCAGGGTGGGCTCACCCCTCCACTTT. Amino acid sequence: CASSLLSRVGSPLHF.

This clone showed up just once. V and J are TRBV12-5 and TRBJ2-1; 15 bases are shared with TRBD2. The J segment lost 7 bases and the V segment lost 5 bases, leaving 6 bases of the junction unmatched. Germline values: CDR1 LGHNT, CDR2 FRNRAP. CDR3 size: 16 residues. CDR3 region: CASGLGLAGGPNEQFF. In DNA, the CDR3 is TGTGCTAGTGGTCTAGGACTAGCGGGAGGGCCGAATGAGCAGTTCTTC.

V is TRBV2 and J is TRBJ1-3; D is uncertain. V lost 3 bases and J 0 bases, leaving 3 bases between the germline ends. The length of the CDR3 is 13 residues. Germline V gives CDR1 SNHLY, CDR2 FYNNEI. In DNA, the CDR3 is TGTGCCAGCAGTGACATCTCTGGAAACACCATATATTTT. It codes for CASSDISGNTIYF. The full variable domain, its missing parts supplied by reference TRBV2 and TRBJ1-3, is EPEVTQTPSHQVTQMGQEVILRCVPISNHLYFYWYRQILGQKVEFLVSFYNNEISEKSEIFDDQFSVERPDGSNFTLKIRSTKLEDSAMYFCASSDISGNTIYFGEGSWLTVV.

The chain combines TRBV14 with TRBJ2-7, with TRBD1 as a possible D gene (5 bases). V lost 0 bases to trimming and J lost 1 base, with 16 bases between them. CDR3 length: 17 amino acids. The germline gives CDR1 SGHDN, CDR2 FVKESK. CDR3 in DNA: TGTGCCAGCAGCCAAGATTACAACGGACAAAGATCCTACGAGCAGTACTTC. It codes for CASSQDYNGQRSYEQYF. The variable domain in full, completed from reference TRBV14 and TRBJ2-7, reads EAGVTQFPSHSVIEKGQTVTLRCDPISGHDNLYWYRRVMGKEIKFLLHFVKESKQDESGMPNNRFLAERTGGTYSTLKVQPAELEDSGVYFCASSQDYNGQRSYEQYFGPGTRLTVT.

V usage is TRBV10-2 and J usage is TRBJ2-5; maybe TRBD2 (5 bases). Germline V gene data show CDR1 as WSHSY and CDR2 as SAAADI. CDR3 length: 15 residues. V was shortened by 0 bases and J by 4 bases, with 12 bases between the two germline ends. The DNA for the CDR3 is TGCGCCAGCAGTGAGTCGACTCGAGGGCGAGAGACCCAGTACTTC. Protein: CASSESTRGRETQYF.

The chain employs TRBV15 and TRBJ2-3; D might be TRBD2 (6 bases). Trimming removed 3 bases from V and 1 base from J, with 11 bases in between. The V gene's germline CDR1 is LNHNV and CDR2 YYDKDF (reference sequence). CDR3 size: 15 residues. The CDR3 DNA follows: TGTGCCACCAGCAGGGGGCTAGCGCGCACAGATACGCAGTATTTT. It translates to CATSRGLARTDTQYF.

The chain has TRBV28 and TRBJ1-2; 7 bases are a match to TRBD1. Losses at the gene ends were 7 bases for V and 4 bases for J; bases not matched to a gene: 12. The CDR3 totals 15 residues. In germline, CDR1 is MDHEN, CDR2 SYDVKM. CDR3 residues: CASIERVDRIYGYTF. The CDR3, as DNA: TGTGCCAGCATAGAGCGGGTGGACAGGATCTATGGCTACACCTTC.

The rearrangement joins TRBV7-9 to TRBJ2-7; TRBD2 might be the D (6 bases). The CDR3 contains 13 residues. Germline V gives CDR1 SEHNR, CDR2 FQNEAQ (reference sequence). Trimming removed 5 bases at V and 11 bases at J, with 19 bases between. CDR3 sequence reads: CASSPRLGGSEYF. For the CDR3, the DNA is TGTGCCAGCAGCCCAAGACTGGGAGGATCTGAGTACTTC.

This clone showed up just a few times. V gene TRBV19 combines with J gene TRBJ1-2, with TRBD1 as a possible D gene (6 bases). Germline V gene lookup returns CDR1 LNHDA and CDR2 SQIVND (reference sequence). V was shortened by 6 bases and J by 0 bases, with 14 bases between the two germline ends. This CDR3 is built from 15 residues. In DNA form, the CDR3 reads TGTGCCAGTAGCACAAGGGACACTGCTAACTATGGCTACACCTTC. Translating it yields CASSTRDTANYGYTF.

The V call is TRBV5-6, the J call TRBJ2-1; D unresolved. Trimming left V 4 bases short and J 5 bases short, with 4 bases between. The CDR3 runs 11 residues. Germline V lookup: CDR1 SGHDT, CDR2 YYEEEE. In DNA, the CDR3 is TGTGCCAGCAGCGTAAACAATGAGCAGTTCTTC. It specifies CASSVNNEQFF.

The CDR3 DNA reads as TGTGCCAGCAGTTTAATCGGGATAGAAGCTTTCTTT. It is translated as CASSLIGIEAFF. The rearrangement joins TRBV28 to TRBJ1-1; D is ambiguous. CDR1 MDHEN and CDR2 SYDVKM come from the germline V gene. The CDR3 totals 12 residues. Deletions cut 2 bases from V and 8 bases from J, with 9 bases between.

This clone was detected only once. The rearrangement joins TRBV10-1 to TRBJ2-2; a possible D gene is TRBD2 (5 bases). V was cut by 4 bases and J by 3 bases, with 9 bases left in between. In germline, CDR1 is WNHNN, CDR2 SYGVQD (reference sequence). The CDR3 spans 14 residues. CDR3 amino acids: CASSGTSYTGELFF. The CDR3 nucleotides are TGCGCCAGCAGTGGAACTAGTTACACCGGGGAGCTGTTTTTT.

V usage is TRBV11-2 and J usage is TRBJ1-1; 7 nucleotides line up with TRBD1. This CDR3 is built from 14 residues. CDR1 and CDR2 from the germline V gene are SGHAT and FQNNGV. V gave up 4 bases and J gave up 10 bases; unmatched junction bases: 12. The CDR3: CASSSQQGRGGAFF. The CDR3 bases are TGTGCCAGCAGCTCTCAACAGGGGCGGGGGGGAGCTTTCTTT.

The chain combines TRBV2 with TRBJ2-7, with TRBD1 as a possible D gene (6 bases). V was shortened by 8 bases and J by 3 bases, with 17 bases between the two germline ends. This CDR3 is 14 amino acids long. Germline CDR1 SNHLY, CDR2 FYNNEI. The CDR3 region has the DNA TGTGCCAGCGATTCAGGGGATGTTGGCTACGAGCAGTACTTC. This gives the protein CASDSGDVGYEQYF.